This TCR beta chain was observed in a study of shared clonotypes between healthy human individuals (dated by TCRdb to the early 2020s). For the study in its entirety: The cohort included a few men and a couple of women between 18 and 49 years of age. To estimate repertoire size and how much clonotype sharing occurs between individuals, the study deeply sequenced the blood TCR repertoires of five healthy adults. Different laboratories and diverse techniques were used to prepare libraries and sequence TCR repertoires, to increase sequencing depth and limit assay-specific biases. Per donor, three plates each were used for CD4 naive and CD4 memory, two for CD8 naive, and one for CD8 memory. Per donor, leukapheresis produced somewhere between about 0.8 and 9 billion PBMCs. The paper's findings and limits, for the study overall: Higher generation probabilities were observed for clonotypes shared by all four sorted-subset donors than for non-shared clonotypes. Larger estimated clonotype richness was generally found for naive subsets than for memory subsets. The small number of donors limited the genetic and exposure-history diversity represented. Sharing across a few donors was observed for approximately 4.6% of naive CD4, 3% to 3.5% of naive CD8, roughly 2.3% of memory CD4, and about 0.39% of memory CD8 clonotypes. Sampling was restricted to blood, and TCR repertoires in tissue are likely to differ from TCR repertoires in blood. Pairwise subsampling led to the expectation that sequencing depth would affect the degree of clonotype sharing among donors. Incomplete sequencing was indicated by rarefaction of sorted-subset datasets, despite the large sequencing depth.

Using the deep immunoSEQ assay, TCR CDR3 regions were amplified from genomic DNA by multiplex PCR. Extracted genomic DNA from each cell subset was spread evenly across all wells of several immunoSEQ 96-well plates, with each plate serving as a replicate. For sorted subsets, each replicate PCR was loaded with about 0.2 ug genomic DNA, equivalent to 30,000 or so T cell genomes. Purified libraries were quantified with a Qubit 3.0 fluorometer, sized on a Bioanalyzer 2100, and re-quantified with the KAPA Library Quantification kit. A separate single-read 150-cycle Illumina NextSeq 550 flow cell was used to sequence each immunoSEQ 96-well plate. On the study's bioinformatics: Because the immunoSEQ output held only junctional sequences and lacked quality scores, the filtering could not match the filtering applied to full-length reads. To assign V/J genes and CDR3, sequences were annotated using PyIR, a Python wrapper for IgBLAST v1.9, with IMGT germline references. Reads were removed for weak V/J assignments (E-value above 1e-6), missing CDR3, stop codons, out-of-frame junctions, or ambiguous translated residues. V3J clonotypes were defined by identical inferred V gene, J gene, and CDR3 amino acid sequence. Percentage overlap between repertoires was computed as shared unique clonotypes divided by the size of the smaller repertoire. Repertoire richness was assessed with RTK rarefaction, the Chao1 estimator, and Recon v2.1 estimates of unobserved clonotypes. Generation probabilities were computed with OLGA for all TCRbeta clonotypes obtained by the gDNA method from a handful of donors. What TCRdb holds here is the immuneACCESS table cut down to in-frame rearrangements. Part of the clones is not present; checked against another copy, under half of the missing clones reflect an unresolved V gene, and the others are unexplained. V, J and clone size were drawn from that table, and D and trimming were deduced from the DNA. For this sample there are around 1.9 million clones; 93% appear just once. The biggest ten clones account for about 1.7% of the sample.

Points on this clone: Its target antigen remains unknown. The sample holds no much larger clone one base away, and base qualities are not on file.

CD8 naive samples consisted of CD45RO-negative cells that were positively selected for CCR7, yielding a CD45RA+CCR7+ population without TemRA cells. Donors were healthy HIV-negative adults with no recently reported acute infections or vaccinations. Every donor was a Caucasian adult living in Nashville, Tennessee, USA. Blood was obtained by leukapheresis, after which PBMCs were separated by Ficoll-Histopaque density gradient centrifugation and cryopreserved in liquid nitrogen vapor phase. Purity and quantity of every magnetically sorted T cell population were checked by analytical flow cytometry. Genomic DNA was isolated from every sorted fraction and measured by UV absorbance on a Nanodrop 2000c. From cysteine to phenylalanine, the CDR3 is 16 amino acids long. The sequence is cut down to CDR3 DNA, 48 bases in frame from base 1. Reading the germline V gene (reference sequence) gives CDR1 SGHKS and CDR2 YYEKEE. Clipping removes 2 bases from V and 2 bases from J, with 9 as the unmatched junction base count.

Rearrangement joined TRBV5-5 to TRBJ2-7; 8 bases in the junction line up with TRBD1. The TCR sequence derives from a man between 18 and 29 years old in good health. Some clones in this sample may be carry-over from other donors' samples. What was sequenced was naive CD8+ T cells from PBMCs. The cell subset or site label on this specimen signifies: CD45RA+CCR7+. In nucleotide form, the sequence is TGTGCCAGCAGCTTACTCCGGGACAGGCGAACCTACGAGCAGTACTTC. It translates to CASSLLRDRRTYEQYF.